Described below is a single T cell receptor beta chain sequence and its context. Its antigen remains unknown. Measured with immunoSEQ multiplex PCR; TCRdb has only the in-frame clones, and not every one. The top ten hold about 5% of the sample, which has some 32,000 clones, approximately 88% seen once. This CDR3 contains 17 residues. Germline CDR1 LNHNV, CDR2 YYDKDF (reference sequence). After removal of 0 bases from V and 3 bases from J, the junction contained 8 bases not matched to a gene. The record originates from a study of chemoradiotherapy in HPV16-positive cancers. Study-wide results and caveats: Functional assays defining HPV-specific T cells used only two HPV16-positive patients. During treatment, candidate HPV-specific clones and E7-related motifs expanded in tumor.

The chain joins TRBV15 to TRBJ1-1; 9 positions match TRBD1. The source of this sequence is a human donor with HPV-associated anogenital cancer. The input for sequencing was blood, taken from a patient who underwent chemoradiotherapy. The CDR3 DNA is TGTGCCACCAGCAGAGATCTTGGACAGGGGAGTGACACTGAAGCTTTCTTT. Translated: CATSRDLGQGSDTEAFF. The entire variable domain, with the rest obtained from reference TRBV15 and TRBJ1-1, is as follows: DAMVIQNPRYQVTQFGKPVTLSCSQTLNHNVMYWYQQKSSQAPKLLFHYYDKDFNNEADTPDNFQSRRPNTSFCFLDIRSPGLGDTAMYLCATSRDLGQGSDTEAFFGQGTRLTVV.